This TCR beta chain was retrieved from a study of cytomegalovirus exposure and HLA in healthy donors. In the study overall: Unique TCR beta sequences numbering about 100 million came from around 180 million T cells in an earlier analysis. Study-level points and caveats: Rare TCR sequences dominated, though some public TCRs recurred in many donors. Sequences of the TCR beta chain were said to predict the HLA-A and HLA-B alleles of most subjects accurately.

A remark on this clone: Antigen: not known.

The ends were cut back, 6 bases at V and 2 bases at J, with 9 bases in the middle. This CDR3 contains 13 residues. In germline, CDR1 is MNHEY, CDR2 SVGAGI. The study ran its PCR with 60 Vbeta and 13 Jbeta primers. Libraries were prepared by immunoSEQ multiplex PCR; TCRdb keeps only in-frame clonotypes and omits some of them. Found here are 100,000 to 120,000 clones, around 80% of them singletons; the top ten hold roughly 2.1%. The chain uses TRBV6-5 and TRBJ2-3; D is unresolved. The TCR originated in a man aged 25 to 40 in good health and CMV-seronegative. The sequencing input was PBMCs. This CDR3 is CASSGAATDTQYF. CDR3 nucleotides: TGTGCCAGCAGCGGAGCCGCCACAGATACGCAGTATTTT.